These 25 T cell receptor beta chains were all obtained from the same sample, sequenced in a study of blood T cell repertoires in COVID-19. Clones were read by immunoSEQ multiplex PCR, and TCRdb kept only the in-frame ones, dropping some. The top ten clones hold over 9% of a sample with 240,000 or so clones, approximately 85% of them seen once. Sequences were obtained from peripheral blood. The origin of the receptors is a man older than 75 with acute or convalescent COVID-19.

This chain links TRBV5-8 with TRBJ1-3; D is possibly TRBD1 (6 bases). Germline V lookup: CDR1 SGHTS, CDR2 YDEGEE. The CDR3 covers 15 residues. Trimming stripped 2 bases from V and 0 bases from J, with 9 bases between. CDR3 sequence reads: CASSFGGLSGNTIYF. CDR3 coding DNA: TGTGCCAGCAGCTTCGGGGGGCTCTCTGGAAACACCATATATTTT.

This clone was picked up a small number of times. The J gene is TRBJ1-2, the V gene TRBV19, with D unclear. Trimming pared 6 bases from V and 4 bases from J, leaving 9 bases between. Germline V CDR1 and CDR2: LNHDA, SQIVND (reference sequence). CDR3 length: 12 residues. The CDR3 here is CASSDGFYGYTF. CDR3 DNA: TGTGCCAGTAGCGACGGGTTCTATGGCTACACCTTC.

In nucleotides, the CDR3 is TGTGCCAGCAGTTTATCCGGACTGATGGAGACCCAGTACTTC. Protein sequence: CASSLSGLMETQYF. The rearrangement links TRBV28 to TRBJ2-5; tentatively, D is TRBD2 (5 bases). The V end was cut by 1 base, the J end by 5 bases, with 11 bases between. The V gene's germline CDR1 is MDHEN and CDR2 SYDVKM. The CDR3 is made up of 14 amino acids.

This clone was counted a single time. The V and J genes are TRBV20-1 and TRBJ2-1; 8 bases fit TRBD1. The CDR3 spans 15 residues. The V gene's germline CDR1 is DFQATT and CDR2 SNEGSKA (reference sequence). Trimming cost V 3 bases and J 6 bases; bases outside gene matches: 10. The CDR3 nucleotides are TGCAGTGCTAGTCCCCCACCGGGACAGGTCAATGAGCAGTTCTTC. Translating gives CSASPPPGQVNEQFF.

This rearrangement joins TRBV6-6 to TRBJ1-1; D call uncertain. CDR3 length: 12 residues. V was clipped by 10 bases and J by 2 bases, with 11 bases between them. Germline loops: CDR1 MNHNY, CDR2 SVGAGI (reference sequence). CDR3 residues: CATGVSNTEAFF. For the CDR3, the DNA is TGTGCCACCGGGGTCTCCAACACTGAAGCTTTCTTT.

This rearrangement joins TRBV25-1 to TRBJ1-2; D gene ambiguous. The CDR3 has 13 amino acids. Germline assignment: CDR1 MGHDK and CDR2 SYGVNS. Trimming removed 4 bases at V and 4 bases at J, with 10 bases between. The CDR3 loop reads CASSGGVGYGYTF. CDR3 DNA: TGTGCCAGCAGTGGCGGGGTGGGCTATGGCTACACCTTC.

The chain links TRBV6-5 to TRBJ1-1, with TRBD1 matching over 7 bases. Germline values: CDR1 MNHEY, CDR2 SVGAGI. This CDR3 is built from 14 residues. With V trimmed by 6 bases and J by 6 bases, 10 bases remained unmatched. The CDR3 protein is CASSLDRVNAEAFF. CDR3 sequence (DNA): TGTGCCAGCAGCCTAGACAGGGTAAACGCTGAAGCTTTCTTT.

This chain links TRBV4-3 with TRBJ2-7, with D uncertain. Trimming shortened V by 3 bases and J by 0 bases, and 9 bases separated the two germline ends. The CDR3 is 14 amino acids. CDR1 and CDR2 from the germline V gene are LGHNA and YSLEER. The CDR3 coding sequence is TGCGCCAGCAGCCAGAATACAGTCTCCTACGAGCAGTACTTC. Translation: CASSQNTVSYEQYF.

This chain uses TRBV12-3 or TRBV12-4 with TRBJ2-7; D unclear. The CDR3 is 13 amino acids. The V gene lost 4 bases and the J gene lost 2 bases, with 9 bases spanning the gap. The CDR3 region has the DNA TGTGCCAGCAGTTATGCGGCGACCTACGAGCAGTACTTC. Residues: CASSYAATYEQYF.

V and J are TRBV28 and TRBJ1-5; 8 bases map to TRBD1. This CDR3 is 13 amino acids long. V shed 9 bases and J 7 bases; nucleotides not matched to a gene: 8. Per germline, CDR1 MDHEN and CDR2 SYDVKM. CDR3 sequence reads: CASYQGAWQPQHF. The CDR3 DNA sequence: TGTGCCAGTTACCAGGGGGCCTGGCAGCCCCAGCATTTT.

The J gene is TRBJ1-2, the V gene TRBV3-1 (or the pseudogene TRBV3-2); D is undetermined. Trimming took 4 bases from V and 1 from J, leaving 7 bases between them. The germline CDR1 and CDR2 sequences are LGHDT and YNNKEL (reference sequence). The CDR3 has 13 amino acids. CDR3 sequence reads: CASSPGFNYGYTF. CDR3 nucleotide sequence: TGTGCCAGCAGCCCAGGATTTAACTATGGCTACACCTTC.

The chain uses TRBV3-1 (or the pseudogene TRBV3-2) and TRBJ2-2; 11 bases fit TRBD2. Germline V lookup: CDR1 LGHDT, CDR2 YNNKEL (reference sequence). This CDR3 has 16 amino acids. The junction had 5 bases not matched to a gene; V was cut back by 4 bases and J by 4 bases. The CDR3 reads CASSPLLAGVTGELFF. The DNA for the CDR3 is TGTGCCAGCAGCCCCCTACTAGCGGGGGTCACCGGGGAGCTGTTTTTT.

The genes are TRBV2 and TRBJ2-1; unclear D gene. The CDR3 length is 11 residues. Trimming left V 7 bases short and J 3 bases short, with 4 bases between. In germline, CDR1 is SNHLY, CDR2 FYNNEI. As DNA, the CDR3 is TGTGCCAGCAACAACTACAATGAGCAGTTCTTC. Protein product: CASNNYNEQFF.

This sequence joins TRBV5-1 and TRBJ2-5, with D maybe TRBD2 (6 bases). V was trimmed by 2 bases and J by 2 bases, leaving 13 bases between them. Germline-derived CDR1 and CDR2 are SGHRS and YFSETQ. This CDR3 contains 15 residues. CDR3 nucleotide sequence: TGCGCCAGCAGCTTTGGGACTGTCGGACAAGAGACCCAGTACTTC. This translates into CASSFGTVGQETQYF.

This chain joins TRBV13 and TRBJ1-6; weak D call: TRBD1 (6 bases). This CDR3 has 14 amino acids. Germline V gene sequence: CDR1 PRHDT, CDR2 FYEKMQ (reference sequence). V was trimmed by 0 bases and J by 7 bases, leaving 7 bases between them. Here the CDR3 reads CASSLGGQNSPLHF. CDR3 bases: TGTGCCAGCAGCTTAGGGGGACAAAATTCACCCCTCCACTTT.

This chain connects TRBV21-1 to TRBJ2-5; TRBD2 is the table's D call and was not checked against the DNA. TRBV21-1 is flagged as a pseudogene. The CDR3 is 16 residues long. The CDR3: CASSKGTSGGAKTQYF. CDR3 nucleotide sequence: TGTGCCAGCAGCAAAGGTACTAGCGGGGGGGCAAAGACCCAGTACTTC.

The chain employs TRBV6-6 and TRBJ2-5, with D maybe TRBD1 (5 bases). Trimming took off 5 bases at V and 6 bases at J, with 13 bases between the two ends. Germline V gene sequence: CDR1 MNHNY, CDR2 SVGAGI (reference sequence). The CDR3 spans 13 residues. Written as DNA, the CDR3 is TGTGCCAGCAGTCCCCGACAGTCCCAGACCCAGTACTTC. It encodes CASSPRQSQTQYF.

The CDR3: CASSPAGGLIPEQFF. CDR3 sequence (DNA): TGTGCCAGCAGTCCCGCGGGGGGGCTTATACCTGAGCAGTTCTTC. The chain links TRBV6-5 to TRBJ2-1; 9 bases fit TRBD2. This CDR3 is built from 15 residues. Germline assignment: CDR1 MNHEY and CDR2 SVGAGI. Trimming took 5 bases from V and 9 from J; bases not matched to a gene: 11.

The genes are TRBV7-8 and TRBJ2-7; D gene unclear. With 0 bases removed from V and 3 bases from J, the gap between germline ends came to 9 bases. Germline CDR1 is SGHVS and CDR2 is FQNEAQ. The CDR3 contains 14 residues. The CDR3 DNA follows: TGTGCCAGCAGCTTAGCCCTAGTGAACTACGAGCAGTACTTC. This sequence encodes CASSLALVNYEQYF.

V usage is TRBV25-1 and J usage is TRBJ1-6, with 8 bases identical to TRBD1. Unmatched junction bases numbered 12, after V lost 4 bases and J lost 7 bases. CDR1 and CDR2 (germline): MGHDK, SYGVNS. CDR3 length equals 17 residues. The CDR3 spells CASSGSGGVSRNSPLHF. The CDR3 nucleotides read TGTGCCAGCAGTGGTTCAGGGGGCGTTTCTAGGAATTCACCCCTCCACTTT.

The chain couples TRBV28 to TRBJ2-3; TRBD2 matches at 10 bases. The germline gives CDR1 MDHEN, CDR2 SYDVKM. There are 17 residues in the CDR3. V gave up 4 bases and J gave up 6 bases; unmatched junction bases: 13. CDR3 loop: CASSSIGVAGGRDTQYF. The DNA for the CDR3 is TGTGCCAGCAGTTCCATCGGAGTAGCGGGGGGTAGGGATACGCAGTATTTT.

This clone was seen only a few times. The V gene is TRBV28, the J gene TRBJ1-2; D is unresolved. Germline CDR1 and CDR2: MDHEN and SYDVKM. With 1 base removed from V and 3 bases from J, the gap between germline ends came to 3 bases. The CDR3 is made up of 12 amino acids. Here the CDR3 reads CASSLSDYGYTF. For the CDR3, the DNA is TGTGCCAGCAGTTTATCCGACTATGGCTACACCTTC.

This clone was observed a single time. CDR3 nucleotide sequence: TGTGCCAGCACCCCGGACAGGGGGCGCAGCAATCAGCCCCAGCATTTT. Protein: CASTPDRGRSNQPQHF. The chain employs TRBV2 and TRBJ1-5, with 11 nucleotides matching TRBD1. Germline CDR1 is SNHLY and CDR2 is FYNNEI. V shed 7 bases, J shed 1 base, and the junction held 6 bases outside the gene matches. The CDR3 sequence is 16 residues long.

V usage is TRBV11-1 and J usage is TRBJ2-2; 7 nucleotides match TRBD1. Germline loops: CDR1 SGHAT, CDR2 FQDESV (reference sequence). This CDR3 comprises 15 residues. The V segment lost 5 bases and the J segment 0 bases; nucleotides outside the gene matches: 3. The CDR3 sequence: CASSHRGSNTGELFF. The CDR3 DNA reads TGTGCCAGCAGCCACAGGGGATCGAACACCGGGGAGCTGTTTTTT.

The chain links TRBV19 to TRBJ1-3; 8 nucleotides align to TRBD1. This CDR3 spans 15 amino acids. With V trimmed by 7 bases and J by 5 bases, 10 bases remained unmatched. Germline values: CDR1 LNHDA, CDR2 SQIVND (reference sequence). The CDR3: CASKPPTGDRNTIYF. The CDR3 nucleotides read TGTGCCAGTAAACCCCCGACAGGGGATCGAAACACCATATATTTT.